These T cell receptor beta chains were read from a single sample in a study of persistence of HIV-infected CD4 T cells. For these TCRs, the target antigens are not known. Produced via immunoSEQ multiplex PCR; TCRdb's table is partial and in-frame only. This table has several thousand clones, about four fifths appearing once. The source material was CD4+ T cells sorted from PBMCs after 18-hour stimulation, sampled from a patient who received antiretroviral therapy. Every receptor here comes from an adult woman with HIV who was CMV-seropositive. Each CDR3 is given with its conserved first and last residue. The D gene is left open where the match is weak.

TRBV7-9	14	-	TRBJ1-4	CASSPTPGNEKLFF
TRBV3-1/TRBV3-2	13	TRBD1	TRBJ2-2	CASRFRGREELFF
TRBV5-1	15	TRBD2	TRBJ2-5	CASKHNGGIQETQYF
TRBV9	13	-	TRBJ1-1	CASSVTANTEAFF
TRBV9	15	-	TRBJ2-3	CASSVGGAGTDTQYF
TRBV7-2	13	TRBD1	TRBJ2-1	CASSLSNRGEQFF
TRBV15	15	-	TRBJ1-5	CATSRETLSNQPQHF
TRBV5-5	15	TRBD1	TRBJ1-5	CASSFTGGGGQPQHF
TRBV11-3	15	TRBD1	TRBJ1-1	CASKAGGEGNTEAFF
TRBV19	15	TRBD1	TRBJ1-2	CASSILTGTNYGYTF
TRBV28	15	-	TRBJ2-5	CASTSEDPNEETQYF
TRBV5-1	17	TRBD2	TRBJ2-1	CASSLTRTSGRSNEQFF
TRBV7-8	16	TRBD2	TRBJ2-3	CASSLRPAGGSDTQYF
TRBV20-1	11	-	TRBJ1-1	CSWGDWTEAFF
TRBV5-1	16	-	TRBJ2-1	CASSFGQGGFGNEQFF
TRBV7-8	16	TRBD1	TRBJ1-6	CASSLSNRGIDSPLHF
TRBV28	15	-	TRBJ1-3	CASSLPHRVGNTIYF
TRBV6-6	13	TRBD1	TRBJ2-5	CASSGQGPGAQYF
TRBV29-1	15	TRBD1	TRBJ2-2	CSGSAGQGHTGELFF
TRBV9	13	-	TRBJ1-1	CASSVVLNTEAFF
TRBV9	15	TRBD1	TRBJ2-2	CASSATGVGTGELFF
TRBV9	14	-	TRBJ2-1	CASSRRQDNNEQFF
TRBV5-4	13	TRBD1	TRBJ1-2	CASSVRGLHGYTF
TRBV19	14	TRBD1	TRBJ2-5	CASSRTGVMETQYF
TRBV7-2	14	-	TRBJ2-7	CASSPQASDYEQYF
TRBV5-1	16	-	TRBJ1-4	CASSLSTGKINEKLFF
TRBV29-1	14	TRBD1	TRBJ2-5	CSALSGTGLETQYF
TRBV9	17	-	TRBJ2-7	CASSVGGFAPSSYEQYF
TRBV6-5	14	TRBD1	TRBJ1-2	CASSYRDRGYGYTF
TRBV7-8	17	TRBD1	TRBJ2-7	CASSLATGTGDSYEQYF
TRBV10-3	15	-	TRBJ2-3	CAISEGSGSTDTQYF
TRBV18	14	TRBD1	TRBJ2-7	CASSPDRASYEQYF
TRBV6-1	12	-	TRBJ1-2	CASSEGSYGYTF
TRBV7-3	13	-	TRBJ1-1	CASSLGQQGPAFF
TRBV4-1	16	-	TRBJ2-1	CASSQSDWSSYNEQFF
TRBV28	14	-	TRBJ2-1	CASSSRGAVSEQFF
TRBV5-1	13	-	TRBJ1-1	CASSFQGGTEAFF
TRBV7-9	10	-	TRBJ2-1	CASSRNEQFF
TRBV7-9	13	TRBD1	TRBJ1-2	CASSLGQHYGYTF
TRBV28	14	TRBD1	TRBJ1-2	CASSPGQSNYGYTF
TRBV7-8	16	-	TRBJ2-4	CASSLGSGSAKNIQYF
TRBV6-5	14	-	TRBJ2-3	CASSRVPYTDTQYF
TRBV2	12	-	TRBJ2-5	CASQGYQETQYF
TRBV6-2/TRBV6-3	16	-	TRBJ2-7	CASSYSSPTQGYEQYF
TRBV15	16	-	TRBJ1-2	CATSRDRSQGIDGYTF
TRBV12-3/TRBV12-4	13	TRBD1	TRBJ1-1	CASSRQGYAEAFF
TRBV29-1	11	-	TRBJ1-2	CSVVSEDGYTF
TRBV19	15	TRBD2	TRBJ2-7	CASSRVSGRIYEQYF
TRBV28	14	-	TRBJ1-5	CASSPSYGLRPQHF
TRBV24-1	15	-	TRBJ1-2	CATSDEGPNMSGYTF
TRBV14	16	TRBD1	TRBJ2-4	CASSQGDRAGGNIQYF
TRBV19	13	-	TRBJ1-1	CASSPGGYTEAFF
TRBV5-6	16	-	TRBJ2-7	CASSLERGVRSYEQYF
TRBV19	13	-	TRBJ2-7	CASSGTPSYEQYF
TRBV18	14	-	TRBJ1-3	CASSPGERGNTIYF
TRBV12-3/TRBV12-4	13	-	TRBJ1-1	CASRRSGSTEAFF
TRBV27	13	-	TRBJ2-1	CASQGRTYNEQFF
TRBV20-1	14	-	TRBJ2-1	CSASPQSSYNEQFF